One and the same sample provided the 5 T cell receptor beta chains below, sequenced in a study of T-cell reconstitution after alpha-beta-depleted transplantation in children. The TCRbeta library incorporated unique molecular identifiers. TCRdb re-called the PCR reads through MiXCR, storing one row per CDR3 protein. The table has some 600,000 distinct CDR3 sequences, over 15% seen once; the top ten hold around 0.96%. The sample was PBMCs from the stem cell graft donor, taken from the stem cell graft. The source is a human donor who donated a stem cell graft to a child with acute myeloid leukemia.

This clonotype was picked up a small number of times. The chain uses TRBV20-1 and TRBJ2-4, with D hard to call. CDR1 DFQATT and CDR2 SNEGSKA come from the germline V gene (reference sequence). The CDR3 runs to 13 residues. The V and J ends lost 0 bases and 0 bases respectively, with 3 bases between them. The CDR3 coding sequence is TGCAGTGCTAGAGAGGCAGCCAAAAACATTCAGTACTTC. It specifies CSAREAAKNIQYF.

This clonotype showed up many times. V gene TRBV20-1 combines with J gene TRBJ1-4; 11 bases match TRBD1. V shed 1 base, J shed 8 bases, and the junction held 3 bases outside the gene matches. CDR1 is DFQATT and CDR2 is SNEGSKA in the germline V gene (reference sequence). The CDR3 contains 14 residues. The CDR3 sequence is CSARGDRGGEKLFF. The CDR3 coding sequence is TGCAGTGCTAGAGGGGACAGGGGGGGAGAAAAACTGTTTTTT.

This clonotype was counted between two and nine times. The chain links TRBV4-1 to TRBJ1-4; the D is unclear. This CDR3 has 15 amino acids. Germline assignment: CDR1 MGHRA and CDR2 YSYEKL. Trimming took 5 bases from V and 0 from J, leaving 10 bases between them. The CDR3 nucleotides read TGCGCCAGCAGCAGAGGAGACACAACTAATGAAAAACTGTTTTTT. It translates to CASSRGDTTNEKLFF.

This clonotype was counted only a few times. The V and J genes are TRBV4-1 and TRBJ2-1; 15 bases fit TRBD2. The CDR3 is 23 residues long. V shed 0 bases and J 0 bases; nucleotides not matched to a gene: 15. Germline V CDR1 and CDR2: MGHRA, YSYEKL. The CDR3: CASSQEPGAGTSGGPSSYNEQFF. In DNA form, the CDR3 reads TGCGCCAGCAGCCAAGAACCCGGGGCAGGGACTAGCGGGGGGCCCAGCTCCTACAATGAGCAGTTCTTC.

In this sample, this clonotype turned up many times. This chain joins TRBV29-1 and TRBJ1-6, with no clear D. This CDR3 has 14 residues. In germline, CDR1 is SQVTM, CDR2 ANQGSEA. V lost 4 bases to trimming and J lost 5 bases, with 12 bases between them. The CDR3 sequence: CSVGENSNNSPLHF. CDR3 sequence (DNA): TGCAGCGTTGGAGAGAACAGTAATAATTCACCCCTCCACTTT.